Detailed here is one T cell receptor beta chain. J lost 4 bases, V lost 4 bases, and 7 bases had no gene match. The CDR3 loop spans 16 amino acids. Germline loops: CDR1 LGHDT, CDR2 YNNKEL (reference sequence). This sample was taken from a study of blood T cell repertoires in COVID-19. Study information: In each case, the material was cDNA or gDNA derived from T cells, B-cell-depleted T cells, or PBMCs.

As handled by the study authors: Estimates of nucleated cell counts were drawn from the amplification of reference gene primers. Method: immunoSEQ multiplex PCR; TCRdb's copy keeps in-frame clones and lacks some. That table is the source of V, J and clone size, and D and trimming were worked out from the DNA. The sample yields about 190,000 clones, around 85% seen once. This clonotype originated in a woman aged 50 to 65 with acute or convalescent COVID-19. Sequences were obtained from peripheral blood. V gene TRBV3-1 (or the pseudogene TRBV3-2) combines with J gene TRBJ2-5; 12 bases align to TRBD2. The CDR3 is CASSPKLAGGGETQYF. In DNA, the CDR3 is TGTGCCAGCAGCCCGAAGCTAGCGGGAGGGGGAGAGACCCAGTACTTC.